The 30 T cell receptor beta chains below all came from one sample that was sequenced in a study of regulatory T cells in long-lasting Graves disease. Arm-PCR of CDR3 regions and iRepertoire HTBI primers were used to build TCR beta libraries. TCRdb re-called the multiplex PCR reads with MiXCR, one entry per CDR3 protein. The profile shows a few hundred thousand distinct CDR3 sequences, about an eighth of them singletons. Time point: newly diagnosed GD, antithyroid drugs for less than 3 months. RNA from PBMCs was the source of the TCR library. These data were likewise used in another study, on T cells in Graves' hyperthyroidism and ophthalmopathy.

The sample here was peripheral blood mononuclear cells (PBMCs), taken at new diagnosis, from a patient treated with antithyroid drugs. Receptors originate from a young woman with Graves disease.

This clonotype has at least ten counts. The rearrangement links TRBV5-1 to TRBJ2-1; TRBD2 aligns across 10 bases. V lost 3 bases and J lost 6; bases outside the gene matches: 9. Germline-derived CDR1 and CDR2 are SGHRS and YFSETQ. The length of the CDR3 is 16 residues. DNA for the CDR3: TGCGCCAGCAGCTCAAACCCTAGCGGGAGTTCCAATGAGCAGTTCTTC. Its translation: CASSSNPSGSSNEQFF. Variable domain in full (rest from reference TRBV5-1 and TRBJ2-1): KAGVTQTPRYLIKTRGQQVTLSCSPISGHRSVSWYQQTPGQGLQFLFEYFSETQRNKGNFPGRFSGRQFSNSRSEMNVSTLELGDSALYLCASSSNPSGSSNEQFFGPGTRLTVL.

This clonotype came up many times. This chain joins TRBV6-1 and TRBJ1-2; 10 bases are a match to TRBD1. The trim removed 4 bases at V and 6 bases at J, leaving 17 bases unmatched. The germline V gene has CDR1 MNHNS and CDR2 SASEGT. The CDR3 consists of 18 residues. The CDR3 reads CASSGPHTHFGTGDGYTF. The CDR3 nucleotides are TGTGCCAGCAGTGGGCCTCATACTCACTTCGGGACAGGGGATGGCTACACCTTC.

A remark on this clonotype: A single base separates this from a much larger clone, so it may be a read error. This chain uses TRBV28 with TRBJ2-3, with unresolved D. This CDR3 contains 12 residues. Germline lookup yields CDR1 MDHEN and CDR2 SYDVKM. CDR3 residues: CATEQATDAQYF. CDR3 coding DNA: TGTGCTACTGAACAAGCCACAGATGCGCAGTATTTT.

This clonotype was picked up many times. This chain joins TRBV11-2 and TRBJ2-3; D possibly corresponds to TRBD2 (5 bases). CDR1 and CDR2 (germline): SGHAT, FQNNGV. V shed 0 bases and J shed 9 bases, with 16 bases lying between them. The length of the CDR3 is 15 residues. The DNA for the CDR3 is TGTGCCAGCAGCTTAGATTGGGAGCCTTTAGGAACGCAGTATTTT. This codes for CASSLDWEPLGTQYF.

This clonotype was detected many times. The CDR3 DNA reads TGTGCCAGCAGCTTAGGCGGTCAGAATGACTATGGCTACACCTTC. Residues: CASSLGGQNDYGYTF. The chain has TRBV13 and TRBJ1-2; no definite D call. The ends were cut back, 0 bases at V and 3 bases at J, with 11 bases in the middle. Germline V gene sequence: CDR1 PRHDT, CDR2 FYEKMQ (reference sequence). The CDR3 has 15 amino acids. Full variable domain (outside the CDR3, taken from reference TRBV13 and TRBJ1-2): AAGVIQSPRHLIKEKRETATLKCYPIPRHDTVYWYQQGPGQDPQFLISFYEKMQSDKGSIPDRFSAQQFSDYHSELNMSSLELGDSALYFCASSLGGQNDYGYTFGSGTRLTVV.

This clonotype came up many times. A read error may account for a junction end that differs from germline. The chain is built from TRBV11-2 and TRBJ2-1, with 9 bases aligning to TRBD2. CDR3 length: 13 amino acids. Germline V lookup: CDR1 SGHAT, CDR2 FQNNGV. The CDR3, as DNA: TGTGCCAGCAGATTAGCGGGAGACGATGAGCAGTTCTTC. This codes for CASRLAGDDEQFF.

As to this clonotype: A clone one base away is much larger, so this may be a read error. V usage is TRBV6-2 or TRBV6-3 and J usage is TRBJ2-2; D perhaps matches TRBD1 (6 bases). This CDR3 is built from 17 residues. Germline V lookup: CDR1 MNHEY, CDR2 SVGEGT. Trimming shortened V by 0 bases and J by 3 bases, and 14 bases separated the two germline ends. The CDR3 DNA sequence: TGTGCCAGCAGTTACTCTCCGTGGACAGCACACACCGGGGAGCTGTTTTTT. Amino acids: CASSYSPWTAHTGELFF.

The CDR3, as DNA: TGTGCCAGTAGTATCCCCAGGGCCTACAATGAGCAGTTCTTC. Its translation: CASSIPRAYNEQFF. The V gene is TRBV19, the J gene TRBJ2-1; perhaps TRBD1 as D (5 bases). The CDR3 spans 14 residues. V was clipped by 3 bases and J by 2 bases, with 8 bases between them. Germline CDR1 and CDR2: LNHDA and SQIVND (reference sequence).

This clonotype was counted at least ten times. The chain has TRBV28 and TRBJ1-2; D possibly corresponds to TRBD1 (5 bases). Germline V CDR1 and CDR2: MDHEN, SYDVKM. CDR3 length: 13 amino acids. Trimming pared 3 bases from V and 2 bases from J, leaving 7 bases between. CDR3 sequence reads: CASSLTDNYGYTF. The CDR3 region has the DNA TGTGCCAGCAGTTTGACAGACAACTATGGCTACACCTTC.

With regard to this clonotype: This may be a read error, as it is one base from a much larger clone. The chain is built from TRBV11-2 and TRBJ2-5, with TRBD2 matching over 9 bases. The end of the DNA is better explained by TRBJ2-1, so the J call may be wrong. The germline V gene encodes CDR1 SGHAT and CDR2 FQNNGV. The CDR3 consists of 16 residues. DNA of the CDR3: TGTGCCAGCAGCTTAGATGGCGGGAGGGCCGGGAATGAGCAGTTCTTC. Translation gives CASSLDGGRAGNEQFF.

This clonotype was seen ten or more times. V is TRBV5-1 and J is TRBJ2-7; D unclear. Per the germline V gene, CDR1 is SGHRS and CDR2 is YFSETQ. The CDR3 has 13 residues. Trimming left V 0 bases short and J 3 bases short, with 7 bases between. The DNA of the CDR3 is TGCGCCAGCAGCTTGGGATATGGCTACGAGCAGTACGTC. This sequence encodes CASSLGYGYEQYV.

This rearrangement joins TRBV20-1 to TRBJ2-1, with TRBD1 matching 7 bases. Germline CDR1 and CDR2: DFQATT and SNEGSKA (reference sequence). There are 16 residues in the CDR3. Trimming removed 1 base from V and 7 bases from J; junction bases left unmatched: 13. CDR3: CSARGLQGQVLNEQFF. CDR3 DNA sequence: TGCAGTGCTAGAGGGCTACAGGGGCAAGTCCTGAATGAGCAGTTCTTC.

This clonotype was seen ten or more times. The chain combines TRBV20-1 with TRBJ2-1, with 7 positions matching TRBD2. The CDR3 runs 18 residues. Germline V gene data show CDR1 as DFQATT and CDR2 as SNEGSKA (reference sequence). V gave up 3 bases and J gave up 6 bases; unmatched junction bases: 20. CDR3 in DNA: TGCAGTGCTAGCGTGTATGGGGGGAGGGCCAGGATAGGCAATGAGCAGTTCTTC. It codes for CSASVYGGRARIGNEQFF.

This clonotype was recorded many times. The genes are TRBV5-5 and TRBJ1-1, with a possible D match to TRBD1 (5 bases). The length of the CDR3 is 15 residues. V lost 3 bases and J 3 bases, leaving 15 bases between the germline ends. Germline CDR1 reads SGHKS; CDR2 reads YYEKEE (reference sequence). CDR3 in DNA: TGTGCCAGCAGCTGGAGGCGAGCAGGGCACACTGAAGCTTTCTTT. This encodes CASSWRRAGHTEAFF.

The chain uses TRBV6-1 and TRBJ1-3, with a weak D call TRBD1 (5 bases). Germline V gene lookup returns CDR1 MNHNS and CDR2 SASEGT. Trimming took 6 bases from V and 0 from J, leaving 12 bases between them. The CDR3 consists of 15 residues. The chain's CDR3 is CASRQTGLSGNTIYF. The CDR3 nucleotides read TGTGCCAGCAGACAAACAGGCCTCTCTGGAAACACCATATATTTT.

Comment on this clonotype: This may be a read error: a much more frequent sequence differs by one nucleotide. The V call is TRBV20-1, the J call TRBJ1-5; D is possibly TRBD1 (5 bases). The CDR3 runs 16 residues. Germline loops: CDR1 DFQATT, CDR2 SNEGSKA (reference sequence). V was clipped by 4 bases and J by 5 bases, with 21 bases between them. The CDR3 coding sequence is TGCAGTGCTATTTACCGGGGGACGGGGAGTCATCAGCCCCAGCATTTT. Its protein product is CSAIYRGTGSHQPQHF.

This clonotype was recorded at least ten times. This chain joins TRBV29-1 and TRBJ2-5; TRBD1 matches 7 bases. J gave up 5 bases and V 6 bases, and 9 bases lay outside the gene matches. This CDR3 has 13 amino acids. The germline gives CDR1 SQVTM, CDR2 ANQGSEA. CDR3 loop: CSVDRVVGETQYF. CDR3 DNA sequence: TGCAGCGTCGACAGGGTGGTGGGGGAGACCCAGTACTTC.

There are many counts of this clonotype. The V call is TRBV11-2, the J call TRBJ2-1, with 12 bases fitting TRBD2. Per germline, CDR1 SGHAT and CDR2 FQNNGV. The CDR3 spans 15 residues. Trimming removed 1 base from V and 12 bases from J; junction bases left unmatched: 7. The CDR3 coding sequence is TGTGCCAGCAGCTTAGTAACTAGCGGGAGGTTAGGGCAGTTCTTC. Translated, it gives CASSLVTSGRLGQFF.

This clonotype was counted many times. The V gene is TRBV7-9, the J gene TRBJ2-1, with a tentative D call TRBD2 (5 bases). V was pared by 1 base and J by 7 bases, with 17 bases between. The CDR3 extends over 16 amino acids. The germline V gene has CDR1 SEHNR and CDR2 FQNEAQ (reference sequence). This CDR3 reads CASSLGSSWVGNEQFF. The CDR3, as DNA: TGTGCCAGCAGCTTAGGGTCTAGCTGGGTTGGAAATGAGCAGTTCTTC.

In this sample, this clonotype turned up many times. The gene calls are TRBV11-2 and TRBJ2-3, with 8 bases that match TRBD2. V trimming: 1 base; J trimming: 1 base; junction bases outside the gene matches: 4. The CDR3 totals 16 residues. Germline V gene lookup returns CDR1 SGHAT and CDR2 FQNNGV. The CDR3 is CASSLVTSGGTDTQYF. In DNA, the CDR3 is TGTGCCAGCAGCTTAGTTACTAGCGGAGGCACAGATACGCAGTATTTT. The entire variable domain, with the rest obtained from reference TRBV11-2 and TRBJ2-3, is as follows: EAGVAQSPRYKIIEKRQSVAFWCNPISGHATLYWYQQILGQGPKLLIQFQNNGVVDDSQLPKDRFSAERLKGVDSTLKIQPAKLEDSAVYLCASSLVTSGGTDTQYFGPGTRLTVL.

This clonotype was counted between two and nine times. This is likely an artifact of a read error, given a far larger clone one base away. The chain has TRBV5-1 and TRBJ1-1, with TRBD1 matching 7 bases. CDR3 length: 12 residues. Germline V gene sequence: CDR1 SGHRS, CDR2 YFSETQ. The CDR3 is CASNRGNTEAFF. In DNA, the CDR3 is TGTGCCAGCAACAGGGGGAACACTGAAGCTTTCTTT.

This clonotype was seen many times. This chain links TRBV5-1 with TRBJ1-3; D may be TRBD1 (5 bases). This CDR3 contains 15 residues. Germline V lookup: CDR1 SGHRS, CDR2 YFSETQ. V lost 0 bases and J 0 bases, leaving 7 bases between the germline ends. The CDR3 bases are TGCGCCAGCAGCTTGGCAGGGACCTCTGGAAACACCATATATTTT. Translating it yields CASSLAGTSGNTIYF.

This clonotype was recorded at least ten times. V is TRBV11-2 and J is TRBJ1-4; D unclear. The CDR3 totals 15 residues. The V and J ends lost 2 bases and 8 bases respectively, with 15 bases between them. Germline V gives CDR1 SGHAT, CDR2 FQNNGV. The chain's CDR3 is CASSLLPGGGEKLFF. For the CDR3, the DNA is TGTGCCAGCAGCTTACTACCGGGCGGTGGGGAAAAACTGTTTTTT.

The rearrangement links TRBV30 to TRBJ2-2; D possibly corresponds to TRBD1 (5 bases). The germline CDR1 and CDR2 sequences are GTSNPN and SVGIG (reference sequence). V lost 0 bases, J lost 0 bases, and 11 bases lay in between. The CDR3 is 16 residues long. DNA for the CDR3: TGTGCCTGGAGTGTAAGGGCAGGGCCGAACACCGGGGAGCTGTTTTTT. Translation: CAWSVRAGPNTGELFF.

With respect to this clonotype: Given a much more abundant clone one base away, this may be a read error. The chain employs TRBV7-2 and TRBJ2-3, with 14 bases identical to TRBD2. Trimming at V came to 5 bases and at J to 2 bases, leaving 15 bases not matched to a gene. CDR3 length equals 20 residues. The germline CDR1 and CDR2 sequences are SGHTA and FQGNSA. The CDR3 reads CASSGLGLAGDNSNTDTQYF. The CDR3 DNA follows: TGTGCCAGCAGCGGTTTGGGACTAGCGGGGGACAACTCTAACACAGATACGCAGTATTTT.

This clonotype was seen many times. J is TRBJ2-2 and V is TRBV7-9; D might be TRBD2 (6 bases). From germline, CDR1 is SEHNR and CDR2 FQNEAQ (reference sequence). V lost 5 bases and J 0 bases, leaving 13 bases between the germline ends. The length of the CDR3 is 16 residues. The DNA for the CDR3 is TGTGCCAGCAGCCTTCTGGGAGGAGCGAACACCGGGGAGCTGTTTTTT. Translating it yields CASSLLGGANTGELFF.

This clonotype was seen at least ten times. The rearrangement joins TRBV15 to TRBJ2-5, with 7 bases aligning to TRBD1. The CDR3 has 15 amino acids. Looked up from germline, CDR1 is LNHNV and CDR2 is YYDKDF (reference sequence). The V gene end was trimmed by 5 bases and the J gene end by 5 bases; junction bases not matched to a gene: 11. CDR3 DNA sequence: TGTGCCACCAGCGGGATACAGGGGTTTACGGAGACCCAGTACTTC. Translating it yields CATSGIQGFTETQYF. Together with reference TRBV15 and TRBJ2-5, the CDR3 gives the full variable domain: DAMVIQNPRYQVTQFGKPVTLSCSQTLNHNVMYWYQQKSSQAPKLLFHYYDKDFNNEADTPDNFQSRRPNTSFCFLDIRSPGLGDTAMYLCATSGIQGFTETQYFGPGTRLLVL.

This clonotype was seen ten or more times. The chain links TRBV20-1 to TRBJ2-1; the match to TRBD2 covers 9 bases. This CDR3 is built from 15 residues. Germline V CDR1 and CDR2: DFQATT, SNEGSKA (reference sequence). V lost 0 bases and J lost 5; bases outside the gene matches: 5. CDR3 sequence: CSARDASGIDNEQFF. The CDR3 nucleotides are TGCAGTGCTAGAGATGCTAGCGGGATCGACAATGAGCAGTTCTTC.

This clonotype appeared many times. J is TRBJ1-1 and V is TRBV6-2 or TRBV6-3; 8 positions agree with TRBD1. Germline trimming cut 0 bases from V and 2 bases from J; bases unmatched to any gene: 5. The length of the CDR3 is 16 residues. Germline values: CDR1 MNHEY, CDR2 SVGEGT. The CDR3 nucleotides read TGTGCCAGCAGTTACTCATGGGGACAGGTTAACACTGAAGCTTTCTTT. It codes for CASSYSWGQVNTEAFF.

There are many counts of this clonotype. The chain combines TRBV4-3 with TRBJ1-1; no firm D call. V lost 2 bases and J lost 5, with 15 bases in between. This CDR3 comprises 15 residues. Germline CDR1 is LGHNA and CDR2 is YSLEER. The CDR3 coding sequence is TGCGCCAGCAGCCAACAACGGGCACGCCGGACTGAAGCTTTCTTT. Amino acid sequence: CASSQQRARRTEAFF.